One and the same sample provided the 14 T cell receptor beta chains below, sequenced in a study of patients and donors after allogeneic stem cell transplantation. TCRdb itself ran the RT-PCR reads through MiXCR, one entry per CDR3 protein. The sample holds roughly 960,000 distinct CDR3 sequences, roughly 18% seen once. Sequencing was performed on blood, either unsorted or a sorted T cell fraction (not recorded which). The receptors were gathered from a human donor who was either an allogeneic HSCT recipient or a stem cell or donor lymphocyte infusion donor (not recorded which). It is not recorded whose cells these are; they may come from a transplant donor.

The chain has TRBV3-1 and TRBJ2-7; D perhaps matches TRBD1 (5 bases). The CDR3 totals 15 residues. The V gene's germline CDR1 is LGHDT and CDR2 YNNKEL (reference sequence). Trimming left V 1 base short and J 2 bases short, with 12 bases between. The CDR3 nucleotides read TGTGCCAGCAGCCAAGGGCCACAGGCTACCTACGAGCAGTACTTC. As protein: CASSQGPQATYEQYF.

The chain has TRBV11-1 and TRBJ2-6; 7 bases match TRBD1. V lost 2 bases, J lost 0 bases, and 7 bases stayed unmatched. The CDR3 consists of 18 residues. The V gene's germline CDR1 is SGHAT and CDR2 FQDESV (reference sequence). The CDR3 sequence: CASSLLRGPRSGANVLTF. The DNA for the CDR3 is TGTGCCAGCAGCTTATTGAGGGGGCCCCGCTCTGGGGCCAACGTCCTGACTTTC. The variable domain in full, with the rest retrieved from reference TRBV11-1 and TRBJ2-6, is EAEVAQSPRYKITEKSQAVAFWCDPISGHATLYWYRQILGQGPELLVQFQDESVVDDSQLPKDRFSAERLKGVDSTLKIQPAELGDSAMYLCASSLLRGPRSGANVLTFGAGSRLTVL.

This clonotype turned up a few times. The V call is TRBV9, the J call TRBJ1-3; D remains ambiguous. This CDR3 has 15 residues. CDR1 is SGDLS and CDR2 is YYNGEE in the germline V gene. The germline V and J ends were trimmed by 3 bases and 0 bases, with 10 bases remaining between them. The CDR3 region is CASSAQTNSGNTIYF. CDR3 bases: TGTGCCAGCAGCGCTCAGACGAACTCTGGAAACACCATATATTTT.

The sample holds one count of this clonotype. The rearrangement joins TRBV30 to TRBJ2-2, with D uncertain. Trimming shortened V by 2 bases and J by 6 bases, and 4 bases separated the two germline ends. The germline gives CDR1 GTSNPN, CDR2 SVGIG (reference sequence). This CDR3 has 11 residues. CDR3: CAWSWAGELFF. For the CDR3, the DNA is TGTGCCTGGAGTTGGGCCGGGGAGCTGTTTTTT.

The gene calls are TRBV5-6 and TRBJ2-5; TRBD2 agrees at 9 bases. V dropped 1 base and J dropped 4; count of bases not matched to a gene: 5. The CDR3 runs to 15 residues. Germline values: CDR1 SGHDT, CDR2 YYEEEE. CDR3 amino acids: CASSLRALAGETQYF. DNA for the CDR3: TGTGCCAGCAGCTTGAGGGCACTAGCGGGAGAGACCCAGTACTTC.

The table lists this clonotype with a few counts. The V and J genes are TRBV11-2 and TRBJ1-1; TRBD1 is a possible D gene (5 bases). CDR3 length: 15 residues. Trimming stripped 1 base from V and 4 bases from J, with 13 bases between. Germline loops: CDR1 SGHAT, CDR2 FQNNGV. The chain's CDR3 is CASSLGVGGITEAFF. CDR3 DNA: TGTGCCAGCAGCTTAGGGGTCGGGGGTATCACTGAAGCTTTCTTT. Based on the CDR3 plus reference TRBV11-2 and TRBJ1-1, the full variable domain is EAGVAQSPRYKIIEKRQSVAFWCNPISGHATLYWYQQILGQGPKLLIQFQNNGVVDDSQLPKDRFSAERLKGVDSTLKIQPAKLEDSAVYLCASSLGVGGITEAFFGQGTRLTVV.

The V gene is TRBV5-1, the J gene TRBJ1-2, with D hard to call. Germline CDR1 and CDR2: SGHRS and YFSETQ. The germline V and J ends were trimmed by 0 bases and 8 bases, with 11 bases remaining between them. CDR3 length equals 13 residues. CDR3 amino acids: CASSLEGRTGYTF. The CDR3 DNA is TGCGCCAGCAGCTTGGAGGGTAGGACCGGCTACACCTTC.

In DNA form, the CDR3 reads TGTGCCAGCAGCTTAGTTCTAGGGACGGGGAACGAGCAGTACTTC. Its translation: CASSLVLGTGNEQYF. The chain links TRBV7-6 to TRBJ2-7; the D gene could be TRBD1 or TRBD2 (5 bases each). The CDR3 loop spans 15 amino acids. In germline, CDR1 is SGHVS, CDR2 FNYEAQ. Trimming cost V 1 base and J 5 bases, with 15 bases left between them.

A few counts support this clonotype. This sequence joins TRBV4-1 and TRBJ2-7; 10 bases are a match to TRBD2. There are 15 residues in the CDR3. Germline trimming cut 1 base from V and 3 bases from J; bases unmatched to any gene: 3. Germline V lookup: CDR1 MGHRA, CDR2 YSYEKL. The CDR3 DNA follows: TGCGCCAGCAGCCAAGCCTCTAGCGGGAGCTACGAGCAGTACTTC. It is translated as CASSQASSGSYEQYF.

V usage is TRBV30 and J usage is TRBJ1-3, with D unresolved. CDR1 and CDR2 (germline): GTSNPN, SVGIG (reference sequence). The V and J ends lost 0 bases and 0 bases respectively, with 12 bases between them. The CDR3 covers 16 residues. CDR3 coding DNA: TGTGCCTGGAGTGTACGAGTACAGAGCTCTGGAAACACCATATATTTT. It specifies CAWSVRVQSSGNTIYF. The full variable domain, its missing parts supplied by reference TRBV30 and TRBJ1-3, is SQTIHQWPATLVQPVGSPLSLECTVEGTSNPNLYWYRQAAGRGLQLLFYSVGIGQISSEVPQNLSASRPQDRQFILSSKKLLLSDSGFYLCAWSVRVQSSGNTIYFGEGSWLTVV.

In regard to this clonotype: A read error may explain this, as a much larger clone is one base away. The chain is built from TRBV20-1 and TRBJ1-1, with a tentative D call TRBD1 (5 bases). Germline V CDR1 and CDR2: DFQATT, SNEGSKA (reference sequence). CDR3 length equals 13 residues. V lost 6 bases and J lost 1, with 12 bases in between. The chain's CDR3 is CSAQGRQNTEAFF. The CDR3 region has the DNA TGCAGTGCCCAGGGACGGCAGAACACTGAAGCTTTCTTT.

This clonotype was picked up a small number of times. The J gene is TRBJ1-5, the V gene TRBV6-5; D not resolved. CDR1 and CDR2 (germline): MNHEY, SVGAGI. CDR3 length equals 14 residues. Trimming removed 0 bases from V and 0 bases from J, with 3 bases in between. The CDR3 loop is CASSYSFSNQPQHF. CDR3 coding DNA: TGTGCCAGCAGTTACTCCTTTAGCAATCAGCCCCAGCATTTT.

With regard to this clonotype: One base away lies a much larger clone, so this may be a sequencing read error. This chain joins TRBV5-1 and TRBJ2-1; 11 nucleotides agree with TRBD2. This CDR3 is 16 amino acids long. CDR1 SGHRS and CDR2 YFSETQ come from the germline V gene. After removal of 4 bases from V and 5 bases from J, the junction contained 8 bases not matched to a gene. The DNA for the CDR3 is TGCGCCAGCAGCATCTCCGGGACTAGCGGTGACAATGAGCAGTTCTTC. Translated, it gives CASSISGTSGDNEQFF.

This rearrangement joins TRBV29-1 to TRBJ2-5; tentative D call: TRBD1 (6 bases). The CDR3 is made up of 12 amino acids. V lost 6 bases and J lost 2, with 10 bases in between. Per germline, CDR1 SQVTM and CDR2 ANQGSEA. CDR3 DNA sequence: TGCAGCGTGGGACACAAACAAGAGACCCAGTACTTC. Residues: CSVGHKQETQYF.